A single sample gave rise to the 12 T cell receptor beta chains below, sequenced in a study of graft-versus-host responses after intestinal transplantation. Their cognate antigens are unknown. Sequencing used immunoSEQ multiplex PCR; TCRdb keeps in-frame clones, though not all of them. The data hold about 66,000 clones, with roughly 87% observed a single time. This specimen consisted of unstimulated CD8+ T cells sorted from spleen or lymph node cells, obtained before intestinal transplant. Every receptor here comes from a human donor who received an intestinal transplant.

This clone was counted a single time. The chain links TRBV11-2 to TRBJ2-7; 12 bases match TRBD1. V dropped 4 bases and J dropped 6; count of bases not matched to a gene: 10. The CDR3 is 16 amino acids. Germline V CDR1 and CDR2: SGHAT, FQNNGV. For the CDR3, the DNA is TGTGCCAGCAGCTCCTCTGGGGACAGGGGGCCCCCCGAGCAGTACTTC. Protein sequence: CASSSSGDRGPPEQYF. The variable domain in full, completed from reference TRBV11-2 and TRBJ2-7, reads EAGVAQSPRYKIIEKRQSVAFWCNPISGHATLYWYQQILGQGPKLLIQFQNNGVVDDSQLPKDRFSAERLKGVDSTLKIQPAKLEDSAVYLCASSSSGDRGPPEQYFGPGTRLTVT.

The genes are TRBV9 and TRBJ1-6; D gene uncertain. Germline V gene data show CDR1 as SGDLS and CDR2 as YYNGEE. The V gene lost 3 bases and the J gene lost 10 bases, with 14 bases spanning the gap. The CDR3 is made up of 14 amino acids. The CDR3 DNA reads as TGTGCCAGCAGCGCCGAGGAGGGCGGCTCACCCCTCCACTTT. Translation: CASSAEEGGSPLHF. Together with reference TRBV9 and TRBJ1-6, the CDR3 gives the full variable domain: DSGVTQTPKHLITATGQRVTLRCSPRSGDLSVYWYQQSLDQGLQFLIQYYNGEERAKGNILERFSAQQFPDLHSELNLSSLELGDSALYFCASSAEEGGSPLHFGNGTRLTVT.

Worth noting for this clone: The same CDR3 also results from other DNA sequences found in this sample. The chain carries TRBV9 and TRBJ1-1, with a tentative D call TRBD1 (6 bases). Deletions cut 0 bases from V and 4 bases from J, with 7 bases between. The CDR3 loop spans 13 amino acids. Germline assignment: CDR1 SGDLS and CDR2 YYNGEE. CDR3 sequence reads: CASSVEGGTEAFF. DNA of the CDR3: TGTGCCAGCAGCGTAGAAGGGGGCACTGAAGCTTTCTTT.

CDR3 amino acids: CASSLGGGGAKADTQYF. The CDR3 DNA is TGTGCCAGCAGCTTAGGTGGTGGGGGGGCCAAGGCAGATACGCAGTATTTT. V usage is TRBV7-6 and J usage is TRBJ2-3, with D tentatively TRBD2 (7 bases). Germline V CDR1 and CDR2: SGHVS, FNYEAQ. This CDR3 region has 17 residues. Trimming cost V 1 base and J 4 bases, with 18 bases left between them.

The rearrangement joins TRBV15 to TRBJ2-7; 7 bases match TRBD1. V dropped 1 base and J dropped 2; count of bases not matched to a gene: 2. The CDR3 has 14 amino acids. The V gene's germline CDR1 is LNHNV and CDR2 YYDKDF (reference sequence). The CDR3 nucleotides read TGTGCCACCAGCAGAGTCGGGACAGCCTACGAGCAGTACTTC. Its protein is CATSRVGTAYEQYF.

This clone was counted a few times. This chain connects TRBV27 to TRBJ1-5; TRBD1 might be the D (5 bases). The CDR3 is 14 residues long. Deletions cut 10 bases from V and 2 bases from J, with 15 bases between. In germline, CDR1 is MNHEY, CDR2 SMNVEV (reference sequence). CDR3 DNA sequence: TGTGCCACACGGGGGTGGGGTGGCAATCAGCCCCAGCATTTT. It translates to CATRGWGGNQPQHF.

V is TRBV19 and J is TRBJ1-2, with D possibly TRBD1 on 5 matching bases. The CDR3 loop spans 13 amino acids. V lost 6 bases and J lost 2, with 10 bases in between. Looked up from germline, CDR1 is LNHDA and CDR2 is SQIVND (reference sequence). The CDR3 reads CASSKTANYGYTF. In DNA, the CDR3 is TGTGCCAGTAGCAAGACAGCCAACTATGGCTACACCTTC. The full variable domain, its missing parts supplied by reference TRBV19 and TRBJ1-2, is DGGITQSPKYLFRKEGQNVTLSCEQNLNHDAMYWYRQDPGQGLRLIYYSQIVNDFQKGDIAEGYSVSREKKESFPLTVTSAQKNPTAFYLCASSKTANYGYTFGSGTRLTVV.

This chain uses TRBV2 with TRBJ2-5; 12 bases are shared with TRBD2. The germline V gene encodes CDR1 SNHLY and CDR2 FYNNEI. The CDR3 length is 17 residues. The V and J ends lost 6 bases and 6 bases, in that order; junction bases with no gene match: 14. CDR3 sequence reads: CASRTQTSGGAGKTQYF. The CDR3 nucleotides are TGTGCCAGCAGAACCCAGACTAGCGGGGGAGCGGGAAAGACCCAGTACTTC.

This chain connects TRBV10-3 to TRBJ2-1; 8 nucleotides match TRBD2. Per the germline V gene, CDR1 is ENHRY and CDR2 is SYGVKD. The CDR3 covers 16 residues. Losses at the gene ends were 4 bases for V and 4 bases for J; bases not matched to a gene: 9. In DNA, the CDR3 is TGTGCCATCAGTGTTACGACTAGCGAACATTACAATGAGCAGTTCTTC. This encodes CAISVTTSEHYNEQFF.

V gene TRBV11-2 combines with J gene TRBJ1-2; D possibly corresponds to TRBD1 (6 bases). The CDR3 contains 16 residues. Trimming left V 3 bases short and J 8 bases short, with 22 bases between. The germline V gene has CDR1 SGHAT and CDR2 FQNNGV. The CDR3: CASSLGLGHIGEGYTF. Written as DNA, the CDR3 is TGTGCCAGCAGCTTGGGCTTGGGACACATCGGGGAGGGCTACACCTTC.

To note about this clone: This sample includes further DNA sequences coding for the same CDR3. The V and J genes are TRBV9 and TRBJ2-7; 9 bases are a match to TRBD2. The V gene's germline CDR1 is SGDLS and CDR2 YYNGEE. After removal of 0 bases from V and 4 bases from J, the junction contained 5 bases not matched to a gene. The CDR3 consists of 15 residues. The CDR3 loop is CASSVGGGGAYEQYF. As DNA, the CDR3 is TGTGCCAGCAGCGTAGGCGGCGGGGGGGCTTACGAGCAGTACTTC.

The chain carries TRBV29-1 and TRBJ2-3, with 8 bases matching TRBD1. The CDR3 contains 16 residues. The V segment lost 2 bases and the J segment 4 bases; nucleotides outside the gene matches: 11. Germline CDR1 and CDR2: SQVTM and ANQGSEA. CDR3 sequence reads: CSVEKTGEVSPDTQYF. Here the CDR3 DNA reads TGCAGCGTTGAAAAGACAGGGGAGGTTTCCCCAGATACGCAGTATTTT.